This record covers a single T cell receptor (beta chain). This sample was taken from a study of tumor-infiltrating lymphocytes in primary liver carcinoma. Looking at the study overall: Patients underwent resection of primary liver carcinoma. The study included patients who were men and women aged 30 to 69 years. Samples had roughly 3.5 to 7.5 million productive TCRbeta reads, comparable between tissue types.

Germline V gene data show CDR1 as MNHEY and CDR2 as SVGAGI. The CDR3 is made up of 13 amino acids. The V end was cut by 0 bases, the J end by 10 bases, with 9 bases between. Unsorted whole blood yielded blood RNA, and germline DNA was extracted as well. Collected before surgery were roughly 4.4 milliliters of peripheral blood. A constant-region primer primed TCR beta cDNA synthesis from about 530 ng of total RNA. Libraries covering TCR beta were generated through three nested multiplex PCR rounds (using a slightly modified ARM-PCR). TRBV1-TRBV30 forward primers paired with a C-beta reverse primer drove the first two PCR rounds, roughly 10 cycles each. MiXCR was run by TCRdb on the multiplex PCR reads, yielding one entry per CDR3 protein. The data show some 190,000 distinct CDR3 sequences, roughly three fifths seen once.

Sequences were obtained from peripheral blood. The sequence was collected from a man aged 40-49 years with primary liver carcinoma and hepatitis B virus infection. This chain links TRBV6-5 with TRBJ1-4; D is unresolved. The CDR3 spells CASSYSSRGKLFF. In DNA form, the CDR3 reads TGTGCCAGCAGTTACTCTTCCCGAGGAAAACTGTTTTTT.